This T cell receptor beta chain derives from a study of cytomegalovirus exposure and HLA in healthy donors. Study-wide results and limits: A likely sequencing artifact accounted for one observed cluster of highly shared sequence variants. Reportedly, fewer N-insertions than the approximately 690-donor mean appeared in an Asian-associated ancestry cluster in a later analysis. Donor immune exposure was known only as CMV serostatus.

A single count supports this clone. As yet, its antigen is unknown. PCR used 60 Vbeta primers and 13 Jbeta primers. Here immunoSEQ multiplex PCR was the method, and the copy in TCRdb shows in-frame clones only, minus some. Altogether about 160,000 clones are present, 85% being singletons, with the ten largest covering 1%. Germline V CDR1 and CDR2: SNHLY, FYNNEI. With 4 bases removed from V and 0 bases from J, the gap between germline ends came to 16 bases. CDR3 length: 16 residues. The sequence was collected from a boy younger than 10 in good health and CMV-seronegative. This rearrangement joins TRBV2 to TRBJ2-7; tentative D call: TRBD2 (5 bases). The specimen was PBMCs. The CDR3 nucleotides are TGTGCCAGCAGTGTAATTAACAGCGGCTCCTCCTACGAGCAGTACTTC. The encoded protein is CASSVINSGSSYEQYF.